The T cell receptor (beta chain) described here comes from a study of blood T cell repertoires in COVID-19. Study context: Material from acute and convalescent COVID-19 was sourced from the United States, Italy and Spain. Sample material is recorded as cDNA or gDNA derived from T cells, B-cell-depleted T cells, or PBMCs.

Germline V lookup: CDR1 KGHSH, CDR2 LQKENI. CDR3 size: 15 residues. V trimming: 5 bases; J trimming: 4 bases; junction bases outside the gene matches: 9. Original methodology: Counts of nucleated cells, estimated from reference gene primer amplification, were obtained. Here immunoSEQ multiplex PCR was the method, and the copy in TCRdb shows in-frame clones only, minus some. V, J and clone size were drawn from that table, and D and trimming were deduced from the DNA. The data contain tens of thousands of clones, around 88% of them singletons. Sample: peripheral blood. The chain couples TRBV18 to TRBJ1-2; 8 bases align to TRBD1. The source is a woman of 80 years or more with acute or convalescent COVID-19. CDR3 DNA: TGTGCCAGCTCAGGCGACAGGGGCGGCGGCTATGGCTACACCTTC. Protein sequence: CASSGDRGGGYGYTF.